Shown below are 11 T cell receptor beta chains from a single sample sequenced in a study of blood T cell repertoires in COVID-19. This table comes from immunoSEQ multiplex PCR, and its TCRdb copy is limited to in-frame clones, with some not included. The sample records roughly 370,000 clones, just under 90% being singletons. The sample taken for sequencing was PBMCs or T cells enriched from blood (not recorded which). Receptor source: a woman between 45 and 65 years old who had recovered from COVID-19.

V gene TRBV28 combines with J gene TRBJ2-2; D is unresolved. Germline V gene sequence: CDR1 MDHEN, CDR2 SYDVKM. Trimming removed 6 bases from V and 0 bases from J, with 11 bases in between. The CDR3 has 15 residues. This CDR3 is CASRKPTPNTGELFF. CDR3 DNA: TGTGCCAGCAGGAAACCGACTCCGAACACCGGGGAGCTGTTTTTT.

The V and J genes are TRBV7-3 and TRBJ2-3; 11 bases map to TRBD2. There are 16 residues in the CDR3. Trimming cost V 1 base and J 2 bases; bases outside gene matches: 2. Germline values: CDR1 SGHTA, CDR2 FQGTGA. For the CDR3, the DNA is TGTGCCAGCAGCTTAATAGCGGGGGGGACCACAGATACGCAGTATTTT. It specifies CASSLIAGGTTDTQYF.

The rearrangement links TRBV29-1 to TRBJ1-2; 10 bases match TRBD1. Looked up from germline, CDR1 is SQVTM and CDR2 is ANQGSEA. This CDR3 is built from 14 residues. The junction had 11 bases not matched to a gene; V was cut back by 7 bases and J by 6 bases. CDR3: CSADRDRGADGYTF. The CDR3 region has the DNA TGCAGCGCGGACCGGGACAGGGGTGCCGATGGCTACACCTTC.

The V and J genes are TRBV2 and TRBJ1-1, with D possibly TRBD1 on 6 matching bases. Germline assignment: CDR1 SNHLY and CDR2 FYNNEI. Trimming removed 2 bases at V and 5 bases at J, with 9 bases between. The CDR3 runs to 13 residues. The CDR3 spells CASSEQGWTEAFF. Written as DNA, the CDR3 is TGTGCCAGCAGTGAACAGGGGTGGACTGAAGCTTTCTTT.

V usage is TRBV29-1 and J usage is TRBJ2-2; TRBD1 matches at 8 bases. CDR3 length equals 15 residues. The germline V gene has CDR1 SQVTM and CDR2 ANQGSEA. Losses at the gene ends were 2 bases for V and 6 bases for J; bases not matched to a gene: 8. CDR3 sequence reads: CSVELFGQGAGELFF. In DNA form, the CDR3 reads TGCAGCGTTGAACTTTTTGGACAGGGAGCCGGGGAGCTGTTTTTT.

The CDR3 coding sequence is TGTGCCAGTGGCGGGACAGGATCGGCCTACGAGCAGTACTTC. Its protein product is CASGGTGSAYEQYF. The chain is built from TRBV6-5 and TRBJ2-7, with 8 bases fitting TRBD1. V was pared by 9 bases and J by 2 bases, with 9 bases of the junction left unmatched. The CDR3 length is 14 residues. Germline V gives CDR1 MNHEY, CDR2 SVGAGI.

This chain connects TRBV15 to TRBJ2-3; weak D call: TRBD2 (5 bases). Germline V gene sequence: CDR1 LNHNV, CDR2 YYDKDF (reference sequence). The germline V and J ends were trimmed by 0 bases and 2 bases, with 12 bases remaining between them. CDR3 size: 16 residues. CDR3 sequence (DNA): TGTGCCACCAGCAGAGATGGAAGGCGGGCCACAGATACGCAGTATTTT. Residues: CATSRDGRRATDTQYF.

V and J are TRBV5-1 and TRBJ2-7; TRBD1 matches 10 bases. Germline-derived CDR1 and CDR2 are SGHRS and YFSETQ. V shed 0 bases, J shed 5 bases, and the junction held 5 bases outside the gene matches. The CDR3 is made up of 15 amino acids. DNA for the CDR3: TGCGCCAGCAGCTTGGGGGGACAGGGGATAAACGAGCAGTACTTC. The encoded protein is CASSLGGQGINEQYF.

CDR3 sequence: CASTLGGSLYEQYF. CDR3 coding DNA: TGTGCCAGCACATTAGGGGGCAGCCTCTACGAGCAGTACTTC. The rearrangement links TRBV2 to TRBJ2-7; 7 bases agree with TRBD1. Losses at the gene ends were 7 bases for V and 3 bases for J; bases not matched to a gene: 9. The germline gives CDR1 SNHLY, CDR2 FYNNEI. The CDR3 runs 14 residues.

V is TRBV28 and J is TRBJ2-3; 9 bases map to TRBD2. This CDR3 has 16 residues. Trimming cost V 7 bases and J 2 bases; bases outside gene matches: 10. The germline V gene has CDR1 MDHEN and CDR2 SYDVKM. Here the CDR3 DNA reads TGTGCCAGCACCTATCGCGGGAGGGGGAACACAGATACGCAGTATTTT. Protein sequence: CASTYRGRGNTDTQYF.

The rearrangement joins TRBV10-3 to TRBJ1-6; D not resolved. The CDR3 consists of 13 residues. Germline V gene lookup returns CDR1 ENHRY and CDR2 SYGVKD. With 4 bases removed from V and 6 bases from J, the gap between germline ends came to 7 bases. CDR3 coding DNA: TGTGCCATCAGTGCGGGAATTAATTCACCCCTCCACTTT. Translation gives CAISAGINSPLHF.